This T cell receptor (beta chain) came from a study of regulatory T cells in long-lasting Graves disease. At the level of the study: The term persistent Graves' disease signified upward of 5 years on antithyroid drugs with positive TSH receptor antibodies.

Arm-PCR of CDR3 regions with iRepertoire HTBI primers generated TCR beta libraries. TCRdb called the multiplex PCR reads again in MiXCR, with one record for every CDR3 protein. This sample yields roughly 400,000 distinct CDR3 sequences, of which roughly 20% are seen a single time; about a fifth belongs to the top ten. The CDR3 is 14 residues long. V was clipped by 1 base and J by 5 bases, with 14 bases between them. Germline-derived CDR1 and CDR2 are GTSNPN and SVGIG (reference sequence). Study results and caveats: Clonotypes that were public and shared totalled about 2,500 in persistent patients versus 750 to 1,000 in new patients.

This clonotype has a count of ten or more. Its target is not known. Time point described: persistent/refractory GD, antithyroid drugs over 5 years with positive TRAb. TCR sequences were obtained from RNA taken from PBMCs. Criteria from the American Thyroid Association guidelines were applied to diagnose Graves' disease. The TCR sequence derives from a female donor with Graves disease. Sequenced here: peripheral blood mononuclear cells (PBMCs), sampled when the disease was refractory, from a patient treated with antithyroid drugs. V usage is TRBV30 and J usage is TRBJ1-2, with D perhaps matching TRBD1 (6 bases). CDR3 in amino acids: CAWSALQTGYGYTF. DNA of the CDR3: TGTGCCTGGAGTGCCCTCCAGACAGGATATGGCTACACCTTC.